The present T cell receptor beta chain was sequenced within a study of cytomegalovirus exposure and HLA in healthy donors. As concerns this clone: What it recognizes is unknown.

The CDR3 runs 12 residues. V shed 4 bases and J shed 8 bases, with 8 bases lying between them. The germline CDR1 and CDR2 sequences are MGHRA and YSYEKL. Study results and caveats: CMV antigen specificity of three CMV-associated chains was confirmed in vitro. Most CMV-associated TCR beta chains appeared HLA-restricted in a later analysis. Researchers counted some 150 TCR beta chains as cytomegalovirus-associated.

This PCR relied on a set of 60 Vbeta primers and 13 Jbeta primers. Only in-frame clones appear in the TCRdb table, and some are missing; sequencing was by immunoSEQ multiplex PCR. The sample records roughly 150,000 clones, around 80% being singletons. This clonotype originated in a man aged 25-40 years in good health and CMV-seropositive. Sequenced sample: PBMCs. The gene calls are TRBV4-1 and TRBJ1-4; D remains ambiguous. The CDR3 region has the DNA TGCGCCAGCAGCCTTCAGTGGGAAAAACTGTTTTTT. Its translation is CASSLQWEKLFF.